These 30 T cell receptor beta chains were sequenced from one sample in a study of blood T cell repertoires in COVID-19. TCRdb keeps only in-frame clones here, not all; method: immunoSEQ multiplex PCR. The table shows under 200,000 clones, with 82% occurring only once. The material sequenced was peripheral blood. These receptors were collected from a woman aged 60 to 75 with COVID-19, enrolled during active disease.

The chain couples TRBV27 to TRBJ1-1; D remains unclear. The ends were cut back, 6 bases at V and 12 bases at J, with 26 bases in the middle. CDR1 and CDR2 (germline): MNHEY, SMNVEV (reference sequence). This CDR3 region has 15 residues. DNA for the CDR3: TGTGCCAGCAGCCGTACCCTGGGAGGGAACTTTGGGTCTTTCTTT. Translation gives CASSRTLGGNFGSFF.

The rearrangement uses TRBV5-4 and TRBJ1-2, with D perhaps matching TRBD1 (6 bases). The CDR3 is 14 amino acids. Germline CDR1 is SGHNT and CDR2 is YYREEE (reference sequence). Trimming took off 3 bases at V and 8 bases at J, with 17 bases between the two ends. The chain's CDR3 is CASSYGTGSRGYTF. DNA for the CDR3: TGTGCCAGCAGCTACGGAACAGGGTCGAGAGGCTACACCTTC.

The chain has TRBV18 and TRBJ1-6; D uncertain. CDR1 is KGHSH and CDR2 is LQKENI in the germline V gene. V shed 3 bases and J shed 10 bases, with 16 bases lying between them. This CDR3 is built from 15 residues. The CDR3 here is CASSPQKTGNSPLHF. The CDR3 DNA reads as TGTGCCAGCTCACCCCAGAAGACGGGGAACTCACCCCTCCACTTT. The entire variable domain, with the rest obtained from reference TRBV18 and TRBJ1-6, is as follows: NAGVMQNPRHLVRRRGQEARLRCSPMKGHSHVYWYRQLPEEGLKFMVYLQKENIIDESGMPKERFSAEFPKEGPSILRIQQVVRGDSAAYFCASSPQKTGNSPLHFGNGTRLTVT.

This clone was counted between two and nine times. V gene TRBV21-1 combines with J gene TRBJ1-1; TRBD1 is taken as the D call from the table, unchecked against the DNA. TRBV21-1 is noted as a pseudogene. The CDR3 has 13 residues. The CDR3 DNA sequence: TGTGCCAGCAGCCGGGACAGTAACACTGAAGCTTTCTTT. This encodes CASSRDSNTEAFF.

This CDR3 is CASRPWGVNQPQHF. For the CDR3, the DNA is TGTGCCAGCAGGCCTTGGGGCGTAAATCAGCCCCAGCATTTT. The chain employs TRBV11-3 and TRBJ1-5; a weak D match, TRBD1 (5 bases). The V end was cut by 6 bases, the J end by 4 bases, with 13 bases between. Germline values: CDR1 SGHNT, CDR2 YENEEA. CDR3 size: 14 residues.

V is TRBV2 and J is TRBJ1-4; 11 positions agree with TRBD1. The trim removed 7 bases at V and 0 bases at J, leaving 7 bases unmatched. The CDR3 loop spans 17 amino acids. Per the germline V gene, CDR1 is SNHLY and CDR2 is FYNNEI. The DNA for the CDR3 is TGTGCCAGCAACCCGGACAGGGGGCGAACAACTAATGAAAAACTGTTTTTT. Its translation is CASNPDRGRTTNEKLFF.

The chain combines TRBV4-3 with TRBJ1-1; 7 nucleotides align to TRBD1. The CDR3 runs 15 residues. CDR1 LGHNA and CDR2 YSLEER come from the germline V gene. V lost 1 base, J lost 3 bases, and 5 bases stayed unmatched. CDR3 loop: CASSQGDSVDTEAFF. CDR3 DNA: TGCGCCAGCAGCCAAGGGGACAGTGTCGACACTGAAGCTTTCTTT.

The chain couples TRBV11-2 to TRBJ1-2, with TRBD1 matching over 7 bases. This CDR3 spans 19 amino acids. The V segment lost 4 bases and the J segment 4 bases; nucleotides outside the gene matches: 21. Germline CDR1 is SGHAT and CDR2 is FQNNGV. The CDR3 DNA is TGTGCCAGCAGCTCGCCGAGAGGACAGGTGGCCCTCCGGAGCTATGGCTACACCTTC. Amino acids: CASSSPRGQVALRSYGYTF.

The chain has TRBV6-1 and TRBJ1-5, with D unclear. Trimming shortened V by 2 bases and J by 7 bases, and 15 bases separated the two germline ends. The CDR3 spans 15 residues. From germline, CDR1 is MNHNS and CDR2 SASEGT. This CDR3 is CASSELDFAGQPQHF. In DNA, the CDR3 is TGTGCCAGCAGTGAATTAGATTTTGCGGGACAGCCCCAGCATTTT.

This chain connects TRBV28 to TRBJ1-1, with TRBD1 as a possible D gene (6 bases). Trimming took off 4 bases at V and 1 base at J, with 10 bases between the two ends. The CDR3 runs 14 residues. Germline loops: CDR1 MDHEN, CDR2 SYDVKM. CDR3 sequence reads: CASSYQGKNTEAFF. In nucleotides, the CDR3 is TGTGCCAGCAGTTACCAGGGGAAGAACACTGAAGCTTTCTTT.

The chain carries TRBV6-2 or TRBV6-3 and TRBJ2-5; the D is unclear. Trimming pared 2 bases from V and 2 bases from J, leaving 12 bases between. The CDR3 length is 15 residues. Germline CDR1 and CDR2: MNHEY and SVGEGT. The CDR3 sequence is CASSYDLLGQETQYF. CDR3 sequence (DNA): TGTGCCAGCAGTTACGATCTTCTAGGACAAGAGACCCAGTACTTC.

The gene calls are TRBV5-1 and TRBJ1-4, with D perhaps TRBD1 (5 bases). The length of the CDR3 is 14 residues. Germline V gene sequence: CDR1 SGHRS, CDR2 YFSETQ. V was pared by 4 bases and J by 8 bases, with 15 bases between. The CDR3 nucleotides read TGCGCCAGCAGCACTCAGGGTTCGCGAGAAAAACTGTTTTTT. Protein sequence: CASSTQGSREKLFF.

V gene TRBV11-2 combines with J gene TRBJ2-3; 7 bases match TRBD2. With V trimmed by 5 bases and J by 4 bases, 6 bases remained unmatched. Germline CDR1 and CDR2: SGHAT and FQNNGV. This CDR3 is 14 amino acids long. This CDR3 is CASSNGLGADTQYF. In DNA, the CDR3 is TGTGCCAGCAGCAATGGACTAGGGGCAGATACGCAGTATTTT.

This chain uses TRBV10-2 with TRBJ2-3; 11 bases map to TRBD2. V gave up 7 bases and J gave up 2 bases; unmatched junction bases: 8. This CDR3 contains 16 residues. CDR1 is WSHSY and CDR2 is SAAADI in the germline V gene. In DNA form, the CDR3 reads TGCGCCAGCAAGACCGTAGCGGGGGGGTTCACAGATACGCAGTATTTT. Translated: CASKTVAGGFTDTQYF.

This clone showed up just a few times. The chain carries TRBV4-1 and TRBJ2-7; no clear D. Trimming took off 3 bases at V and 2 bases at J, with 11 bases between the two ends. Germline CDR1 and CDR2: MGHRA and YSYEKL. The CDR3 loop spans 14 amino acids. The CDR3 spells CASSQNLGPYEQYV. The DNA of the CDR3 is TGCGCCAGCAGCCAGAATCTCGGTCCCTACGAGCAGTACGTC.

The CDR3 DNA reads TGTGCCAGCAGCAGAGGGGGCGTTTATGAAAAACTGTTTTTT. As protein: CASSRGGVYEKLFF. The gene calls are TRBV9 and TRBJ1-4; 7 bases are shared with TRBD1. Looked up from germline, CDR1 is SGDLS and CDR2 is YYNGEE. CDR3 length equals 14 residues. Trimming took 4 bases from V and 6 from J; bases not matched to a gene: 6.

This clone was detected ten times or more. DNA of the CDR3: TGTGCCAGCAGCTTAGCCACAGGGGGCTATGGCTACACCTTC. Its protein is CASSLATGGYGYTF. The chain employs TRBV7-9 and TRBJ1-2; the match to TRBD1 covers 8 bases. V shed 0 bases and J 4 bases; nucleotides not matched to a gene: 1. This CDR3 has 14 residues. The germline gives CDR1 SEHNR, CDR2 FQNEAQ (reference sequence). Based on the CDR3 plus reference TRBV7-9 and TRBJ1-2, the full variable domain is DTGVSQNPRHKITKRGQNVTFRCDPISEHNRLYWYRQTLGQGPEFLTYFQNEAQLEKSRLLSDRFSAERPKGSFSTLEIQRTEQGDSAMYLCASSLATGGYGYTFGSGTRLTVV.

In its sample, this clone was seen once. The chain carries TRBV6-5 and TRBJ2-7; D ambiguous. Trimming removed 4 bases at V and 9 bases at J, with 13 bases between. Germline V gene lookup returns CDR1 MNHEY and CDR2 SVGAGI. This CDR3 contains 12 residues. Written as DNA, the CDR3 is TGTGCCAGCAGTTCGACGGGTTTGGGGCAGTACTTC. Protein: CASSSTGLGQYF.

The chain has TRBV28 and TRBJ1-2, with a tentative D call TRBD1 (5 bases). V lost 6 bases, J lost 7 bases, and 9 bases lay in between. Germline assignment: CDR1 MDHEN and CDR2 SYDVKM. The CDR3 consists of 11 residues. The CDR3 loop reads CASRGQRGYTF. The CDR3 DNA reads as TGTGCCAGCAGGGGGCAGCGTGGCTACACCTTC.

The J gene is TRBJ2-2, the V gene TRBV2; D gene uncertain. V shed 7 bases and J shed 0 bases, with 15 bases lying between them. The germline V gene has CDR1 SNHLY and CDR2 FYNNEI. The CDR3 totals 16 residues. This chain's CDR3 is CASNSQLNTNTGELFF. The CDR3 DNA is TGTGCCAGCAACTCCCAACTAAATACGAACACCGGGGAGCTGTTTTTT. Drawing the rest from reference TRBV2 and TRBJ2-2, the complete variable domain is EPEVTQTPSHQVTQMGQEVILRCVPISNHLYFYWYRQILGQKVEFLVSFYNNEISEKSEIFDDQFSVERPDGSNFTLKIRSTKLEDSAMYFCASNSQLNTNTGELFFGEGSRLTVL.

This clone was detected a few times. The chain's CDR3 is CASTGVRLANTGELFF. CDR3 nucleotide sequence: TGTGCCAGTACCGGAGTCCGTCTAGCGAACACCGGGGAGCTGTTTTTT. The rearrangement links TRBV19 to TRBJ2-2; D unclear. V was shortened by 7 bases and J by 0 bases, with 15 bases between the two germline ends. CDR1 is LNHDA, CDR2 SQIVND, per germline (reference sequence). The CDR3 consists of 16 residues.

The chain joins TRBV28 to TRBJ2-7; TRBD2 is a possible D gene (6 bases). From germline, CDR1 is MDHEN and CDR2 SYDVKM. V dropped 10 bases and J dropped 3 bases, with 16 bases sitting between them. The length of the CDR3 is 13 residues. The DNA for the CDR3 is TGTGCCATACTAGCCCCAGACAGCTACGAGCAGTACTTC. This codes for CAILAPDSYEQYF.

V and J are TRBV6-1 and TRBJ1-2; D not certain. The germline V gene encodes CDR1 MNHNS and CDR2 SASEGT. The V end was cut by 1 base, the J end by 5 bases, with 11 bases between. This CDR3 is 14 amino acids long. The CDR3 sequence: CASSEVESIYGYTF. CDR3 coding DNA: TGTGCCAGCAGTGAAGTGGAGTCCATTTATGGCTACACCTTC.

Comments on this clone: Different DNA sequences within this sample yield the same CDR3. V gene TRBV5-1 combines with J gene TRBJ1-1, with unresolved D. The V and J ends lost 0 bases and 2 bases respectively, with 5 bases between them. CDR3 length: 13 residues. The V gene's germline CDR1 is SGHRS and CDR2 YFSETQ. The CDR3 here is CASSLAGNTEAFF. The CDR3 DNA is TGCGCCAGCAGCTTGGCGGGAAACACTGAAGCTTTCTTT.

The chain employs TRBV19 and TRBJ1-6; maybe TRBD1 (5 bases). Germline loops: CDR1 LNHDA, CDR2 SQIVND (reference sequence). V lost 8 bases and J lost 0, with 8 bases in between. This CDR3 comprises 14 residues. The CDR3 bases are TGTGCCAGTGGGGGGGACTCCTATAATTCACCCCTCCACTTT. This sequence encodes CASGGDSYNSPLHF.

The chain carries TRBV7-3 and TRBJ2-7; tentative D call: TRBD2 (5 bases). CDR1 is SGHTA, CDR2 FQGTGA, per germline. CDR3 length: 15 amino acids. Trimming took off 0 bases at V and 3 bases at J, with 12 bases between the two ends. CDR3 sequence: CASSLTASSIYEQYF. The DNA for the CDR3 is TGTGCCAGCAGCTTAACGGCTAGCTCTATCTACGAGCAGTACTTC.

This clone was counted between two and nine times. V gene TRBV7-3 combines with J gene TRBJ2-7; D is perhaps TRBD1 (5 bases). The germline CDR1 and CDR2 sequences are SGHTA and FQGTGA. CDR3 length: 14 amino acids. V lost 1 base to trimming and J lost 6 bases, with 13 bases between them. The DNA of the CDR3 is TGTGCCAGCAGCTTAAATTCAGGGCCAGGCGAGCAGTACTTC. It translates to CASSLNSGPGEQYF.

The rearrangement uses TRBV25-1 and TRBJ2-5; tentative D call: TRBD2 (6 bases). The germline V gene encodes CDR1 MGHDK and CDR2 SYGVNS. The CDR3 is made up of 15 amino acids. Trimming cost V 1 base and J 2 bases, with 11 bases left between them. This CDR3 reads CASSEFGGPQETQYF. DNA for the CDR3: TGTGCCAGCAGTGAATTCGGGGGTCCACAAGAGACCCAGTACTTC.

The CDR3 DNA follows: TGTGCCAGCAGGGCCGGGGAAGCTTTCTTT. This translates into CASRAGEAFF. This rearrangement joins TRBV2 to TRBJ1-1; D is unresolved. V was pared by 6 bases and J by 8 bases, with 7 bases between. The germline gives CDR1 SNHLY, CDR2 FYNNEI. The CDR3 sequence is 10 residues long.

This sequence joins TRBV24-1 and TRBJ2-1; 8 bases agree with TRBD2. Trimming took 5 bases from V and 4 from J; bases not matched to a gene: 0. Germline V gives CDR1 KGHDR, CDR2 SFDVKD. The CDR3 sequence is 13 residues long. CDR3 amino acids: CATSAGGYNEQFF. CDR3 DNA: TGTGCCACCAGTGCGGGAGGGTACAATGAGCAGTTCTTC.